This entry features one T cell receptor (beta chain) sequence. The target of this receptor is not known. No base quality values were provided; no much bigger clone lies one nucleotide off. Enrolling through a virtual design, the prospective study's participants ranged in age from roughly 18 to 95 years and lived across roughly 24 United States geographic areas. In the prospective study, cohorts were assigned on the basis of participant-reported clinical history obtained from a screening survey and a study questionnaire. Recovered participants in ImmuneRACE Cohort 3 were defined as having two consecutive negative NP/OP PCR tests, clearance from a healthcare professional, or resolution of symptoms. Mobile phlebotomists in the prospective study collected whole blood, serum and a nasopharyngeal or oropharyngeal swab from every participant. Additional blood draws and questionnaires over an approximately two-month period could optionally be provided by prospective study participants. Prospective study blood samples were shipped either frozen or at room temperature before DNA extraction.

This record belongs to a study of blood T cell repertoires in COVID-19 (TCRdb year 2020). Context from the whole study: The collaborator samples originated in the United States, Italy and Spain and spanned the acute and convalescent phases of COVID-19. The prospective study material was composed of cDNA or gDNA derived from T cells, B-cell-depleted T cells, or PBMCs. The dataset comprised deeply sampled blood TCRbeta repertoires from subjects exposed to, actively infected with, or recovered from COVID-19. A freely available public database, intended as a resource for researchers studying the immune response to SARS-CoV-2, is where the repertoires were released. Samples were obtained from the ongoing ImmuneRACE study (first 160 participants) and from about 1,300 subjects provided by 6 global collaborators. Nearly every sample came with metadata listing a de-identified subject ID, COVID-19 status, age in years and sex. Where available, HLA class I and class II types were taken from metadata supplied by the sample provider and were not determined by assay-based typing.

What the study reported, not specific to this receptor: The quantity of clinical and demographic metadata differed by source and by participant and was supplied without curation.

TCRbeta CDR3 regions were amplified from genomic DNA using the immunoSEQ Assay, a bias-controlled multiplex PCR. As for the authors' bioinformatics: Nucleated cell counts per sample were estimated from amplification of reference gene primers within the assay. To quantify the absolute abundance of each unique TCRbeta CDR3 rearrangement, sequence reads were collapsed and filtered. For each sample, productive Simpson clonality was calculated by taking the square root of Simpson's diversity index across productive rearrangements. TCRdb took this table from immuneACCESS and kept in-frame rearrangements with V and J called. Such tables lack part of the clones; where checked against another copy, unresolved V genes explain under half of the gap, and the rest is unexplained. The D gene and trimming were derived from the DNA, and the V and J assignments and clone size from that table. This sample lists fewer than 450,000 clones; about 92% were detected once. About 0.57% of the sample comes from the top ten.

Sequences were obtained from PBMCs or T cells enriched from blood (not recorded which). The TCR sequence derives from a man aged 18 to 29 who had recovered from COVID-19.

The CDR3 region has the sequence CASSFREKLFF. The nucleotide sequence reads as follows: TGTGCCAGTAGCTTCCGTGAAAAACTGTTTTTT. The chain links TRBV19 with TRBJ1-4, with the D gene call left open. The junction carries 6 bases between V and J, which are trimmed by 6 bases and 7 bases respectively. CDR1 and CDR2 (LNHDA, SQIVND) derive from the germline V gene (reference sequence). The CDR3, from cysteine to phenylalanine, totals 11 residues. The kept DNA is CDR3 alone, 33 bases in frame from the first base.